These 17 T cell receptor beta chains were all obtained from the same sample, sequenced in a study of T cells in Graves' hyperthyroidism and ophthalmopathy. Researchers took RNA transcripts and amplified the TCR beta CDR3 regions from them. Using the HTBI primer set, a first-round RT-PCR was run on the TCR CDR3. MiXCR, applied by TCRdb to the multiplex PCR reads, yields one record per CDR3 protein. The sample holds about 420,000 distinct CDR3 sequences, roughly 15% seen once. Sequenced material: blood. Source of these receptors: a woman between 18 and 29 years old with Graves' hyperthyroidism.

The CDR3 nucleotides are TGTGCCAGCAGTTCCCCTTGGGGGTACAATGAGCAGTTCTTC. Its translation is CASSSPWGYNEQFF. This rearrangement joins TRBV12-3 or TRBV12-4 to TRBJ2-1; D may match TRBD1 or TRBD2 (5 bases each). V shed 4 bases and J shed 4 bases, with 11 bases lying between them. The CDR3 is 14 amino acids.

The chain couples TRBV5-1 to TRBJ1-2; D is undetermined. Trimming shortened V by 4 bases and J by 3 bases, and 10 bases separated the two germline ends. This CDR3 contains 13 residues. Germline V gene sequence: CDR1 SGHRS, CDR2 YFSETQ. The CDR3 sequence: CASSDPVDYGYTF. The CDR3 DNA reads as TGCGCCAGCAGCGACCCGGTTGACTATGGCTACACCTTC.

The chain carries TRBV29-1 and TRBJ1-1, with a weak D call TRBD1 (6 bases). The CDR3 has 14 residues. Germline V CDR1 and CDR2: SQVTM, ANQGSEA. Trimming took off 7 bases at V and 5 bases at J, with 20 bases between the two ends. The CDR3 region has the DNA TGCAGCGCCGATCGGGCAGGGGTAGGGACTGAAGCTTTCTTT. Residues: CSADRAGVGTEAFF. The full variable domain, rest sourced from reference TRBV29-1 and TRBJ1-1, is SAVISQKPSRDICQRGTSLTIQCQVDSQVTMMFWYRQQPGQSLTLIATANQGSEATYESGFVIDKFPISRPNLTFSTLTVSNMSPEDSSIYLCSADRAGVGTEAFFGQGTRLTVV.

The rearrangement uses TRBV5-1 and TRBJ2-7, with D perhaps TRBD1 (7 bases). CDR3 length equals 13 residues. Trimming left V 7 bases short and J 7 bases short, with 18 bases between. Germline V gives CDR1 SGHRS, CDR2 YFSETQ. CDR3 bases: TGCGCCAGCCGACAGGGTGGTGGGGGGGAGCAGTACTTC. Amino acid sequence: CASRQGGGGEQYF.

This clonotype was counted ten times or more. The rearrangement links TRBV20-1 to TRBJ2-7; D may be TRBD2 (6 bases). This CDR3 has 11 residues. Trimming took off 7 bases at V and 5 bases at J, with 12 bases between the two ends. Germline V gives CDR1 DFQATT, CDR2 SNEGSKA (reference sequence). The CDR3 spells CSDGRLNEQYF. The CDR3 DNA reads TGCAGTGACGGGAGACTGAACGAGCAGTACTTC.

This clonotype was picked up many times. The DNA of the CDR3 is TGTGCCAGCAGCTCCAGACTAGCAGTTAACACCGGGGAGCTGTTTTTT. It codes for CASSSRLAVNTGELFF. The rearrangement links TRBV7-2 to TRBJ2-2, with 7 positions matching TRBD2. CDR3 length: 16 residues. The V gene's germline CDR1 is SGHTA and CDR2 FQGNSA. Trimming at V came to 4 bases and at J to 2 bases, leaving 7 bases not matched to a gene.

This clonotype was seen a few times. The chain combines TRBV12-3 or TRBV12-4 with TRBJ2-3; D unresolved. Trimming shortened V by 5 bases and J by 3 bases, and 9 bases separated the two germline ends. The CDR3 is made up of 13 amino acids. CDR3 sequence: CASSPRRTDTQYF. CDR3 DNA: TGTGCCAGCAGTCCGCGACGGACAGATACGCAGTATTTT.

Many counts were recorded for this clonotype. V is TRBV7-8 and J is TRBJ2-2; tentatively, D is TRBD1 (6 bases). Germline CDR1 SGHVS, CDR2 FQNEAQ. Trimming removed 4 bases from V and 1 base from J, with 13 bases in between. CDR3 length equals 16 residues. CDR3 sequence: CASSSLTGLNTGELFF. CDR3 sequence (DNA): TGTGCCAGCAGCTCTCTCACAGGGTTGAACACCGGGGAGCTGTTTTTT.

A few counts support this clonotype. The chain combines TRBV6-1 with TRBJ1-5; D is unresolved. The CDR3 runs 14 residues. Germline V CDR1 and CDR2: MNHNS, SASEGT. Trimming left V 5 bases short and J 2 bases short, with 10 bases between. The CDR3 nucleotides are TGTGCCAGCAGTCCAGACCCAGGCAATCAGCCCCAGCATTTT. Translated, it gives CASSPDPGNQPQHF.

A note on this clonotype: The junction shows a germline mismatch at one end, possibly a read error. The J gene is TRBJ2-1, the V gene TRBV6-2 or TRBV6-3; TRBD1 matches 8 bases. This CDR3 region has 14 residues. Germline CDR1 reads MNHEY; CDR2 reads SVGEGT. CDR3 in DNA: TGTGCCAGCTGGACAGGGACGGGTCTTGGTGAGCGGTTCTTC. Protein product: CASWTGTGLGERFF.

The V gene is TRBV15, the J gene TRBJ2-2, with 9 bases fitting TRBD2. Trimming cost V 0 bases and J 4 bases; bases outside gene matches: 6. The CDR3 loop spans 17 amino acids. The V gene's germline CDR1 is LNHNV and CDR2 YYDKDF (reference sequence). In DNA, the CDR3 is TGTGCCACCAGCAGAGATCCCCAGCGGGGGGCCACCGGGGAGCTGTTTTTT. This encodes CATSRDPQRGATGELFF.

This clonotype was seen at least ten times. The CDR3 loop reads CASSPQGRRLQETQYF. The CDR3 DNA is TGTGCCAGCAGCCCCCAGGGCAGGCGCCTTCAAGAGACCCAGTACTTC. V and J are TRBV7-9 and TRBJ2-5; a possible D gene is TRBD1 (5 bases). CDR1 is SEHNR and CDR2 is FQNEAQ in the germline V gene (reference sequence). The CDR3 runs to 16 residues. The V gene lost 5 bases and the J gene lost 2 bases, with 18 bases spanning the gap.

This clonotype was observed many times. The genes are TRBV11-2 and TRBJ1-1; D unresolved. The CDR3 contains 13 residues. Germline-derived CDR1 and CDR2 are SGHAT and FQNNGV. V lost 3 bases and J 4 bases, leaving 9 bases between the germline ends. The CDR3 loop is CASSFLEVTEAFF. The CDR3 DNA follows: TGTGCCAGCAGCTTTCTCGAGGTCACTGAAGCTTTCTTT.

This clonotype was counted at least ten times. The CDR3 nucleotides read TGCGCCAGCAGCTTGGGAGCGGGAGGGCCCAATGAGCAGTTCTTC. Translation: CASSLGAGGPNEQFF. The chain carries TRBV5-1 and TRBJ2-1, with TRBD2 matching 10 bases. Germline loops: CDR1 SGHRS, CDR2 YFSETQ. The V segment lost 0 bases and the J segment 6 bases; nucleotides outside the gene matches: 3. The CDR3 has 15 amino acids.

This clonotype has a count of ten or more. V gene TRBV15 combines with J gene TRBJ2-5, with 10 bases aligning to TRBD1. Germline assignment: CDR1 LNHNV and CDR2 YYDKDF (reference sequence). The V gene end was trimmed by 1 base and the J gene end by 6 bases; junction bases not matched to a gene: 5. CDR3 length: 15 amino acids. The CDR3 protein is CATSRAGQGPQTQYF. The CDR3, as DNA: TGTGCCACCAGCAGAGCGGGACAGGGGCCCCAGACCCAGTACTTC.

This chain joins TRBV12-3 or TRBV12-4 and TRBJ1-2; no definite D call. Trimming cost V 0 bases and J 6 bases, with 11 bases left between them. The CDR3 sequence is 14 residues long. In DNA, the CDR3 is TGTGCCAGCAGTTTAGCGCGGGAACGTCATGGCTACACCTTC. It encodes CASSLARERHGYTF.

This clonotype came up many times. The chain links TRBV7-9 to TRBJ2-1; the D is unclear. The ends were cut back, 3 bases at V and 7 bases at J, with 13 bases in the middle. Germline loops: CDR1 SEHNR, CDR2 FQNEAQ (reference sequence). The CDR3 is made up of 14 amino acids. The CDR3 DNA sequence: TGTGCCAGCAGCTTGTCCTGGAGTGGGAATGAGCAGTTCTTC. Its translation: CASSLSWSGNEQFF.